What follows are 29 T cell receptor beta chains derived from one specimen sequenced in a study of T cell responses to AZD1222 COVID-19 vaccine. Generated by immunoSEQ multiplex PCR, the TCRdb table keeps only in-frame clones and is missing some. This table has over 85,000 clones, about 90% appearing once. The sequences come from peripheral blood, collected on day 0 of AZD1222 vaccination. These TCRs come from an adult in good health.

DNA of the CDR3: TGCAGCGTTACTTCCGGGACAGTCGGGGGAAAACTGTTTTTT. It is translated as CSVTSGTVGGKLFF. This chain links TRBV29-1 with TRBJ1-4, with 7 bases matching TRBD1. J was trimmed by 10 bases and V by 5 bases; bases with no gene match: 13. CDR3 length: 14 amino acids. Looked up from germline, CDR1 is SQVTM and CDR2 is ANQGSEA.

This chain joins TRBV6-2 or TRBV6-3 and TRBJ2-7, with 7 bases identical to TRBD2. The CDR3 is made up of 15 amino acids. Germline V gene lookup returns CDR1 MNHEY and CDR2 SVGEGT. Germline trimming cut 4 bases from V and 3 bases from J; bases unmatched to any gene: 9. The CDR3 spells CASSFRTSVNYEQYF. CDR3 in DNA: TGTGCCAGCAGTTTTAGAACTAGCGTTAACTACGAGCAGTACTTC.

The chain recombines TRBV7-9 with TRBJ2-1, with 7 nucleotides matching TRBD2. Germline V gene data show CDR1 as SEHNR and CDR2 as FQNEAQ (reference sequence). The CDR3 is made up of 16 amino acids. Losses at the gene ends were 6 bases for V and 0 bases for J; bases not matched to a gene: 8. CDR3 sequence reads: CASRRSAGSSYNEQFF. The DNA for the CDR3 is TGTGCCAGCAGACGGTCAGCGGGGAGCTCCTACAATGAGCAGTTCTTC.

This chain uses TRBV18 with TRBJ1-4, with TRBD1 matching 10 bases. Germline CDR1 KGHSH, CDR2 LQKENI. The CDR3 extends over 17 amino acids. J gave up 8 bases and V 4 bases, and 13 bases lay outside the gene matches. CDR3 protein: CASSLMVTGTGDEKLFF. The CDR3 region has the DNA TGTGCCAGCTCACTGATGGTAACCGGGACAGGGGACGAAAAACTGTTTTTT.

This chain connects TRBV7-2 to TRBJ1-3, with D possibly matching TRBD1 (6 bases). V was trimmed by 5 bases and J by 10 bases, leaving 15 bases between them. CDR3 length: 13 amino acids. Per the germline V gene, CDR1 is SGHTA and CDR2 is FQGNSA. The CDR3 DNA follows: TGTGCCAGCAGCCCAAGTCCTACAGGGACCATATATTTT. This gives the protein CASSPSPTGTIYF.

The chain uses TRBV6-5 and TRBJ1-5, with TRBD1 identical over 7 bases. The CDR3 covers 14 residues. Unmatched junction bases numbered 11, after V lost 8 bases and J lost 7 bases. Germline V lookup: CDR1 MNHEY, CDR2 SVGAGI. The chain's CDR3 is CASRSGGTGQPQHF. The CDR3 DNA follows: TGTGCCAGCCGGTCAGGGGGTACGGGGCAGCCCCAGCATTTT.

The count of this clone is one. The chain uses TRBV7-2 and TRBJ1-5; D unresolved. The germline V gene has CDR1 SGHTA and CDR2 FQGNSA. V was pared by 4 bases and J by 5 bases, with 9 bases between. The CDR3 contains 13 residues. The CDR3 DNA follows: TGTGCCAGCAGCTCCCGGCTAGATCAGCCCCAGCATTTT. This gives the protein CASSSRLDQPQHF.

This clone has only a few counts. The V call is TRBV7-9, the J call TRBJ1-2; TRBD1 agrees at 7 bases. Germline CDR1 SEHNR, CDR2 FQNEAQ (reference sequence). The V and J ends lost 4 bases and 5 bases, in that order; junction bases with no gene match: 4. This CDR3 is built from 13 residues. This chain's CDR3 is CASSSGTAYGYTF. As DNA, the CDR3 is TGTGCCAGCAGCTCCGGGACAGCGTATGGCTACACCTTC. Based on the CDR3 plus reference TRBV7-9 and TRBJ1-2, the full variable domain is DTGVSQNPRHKITKRGQNVTFRCDPISEHNRLYWYRQTLGQGPEFLTYFQNEAQLEKSRLLSDRFSAERPKGSFSTLEIQRTEQGDSAMYLCASSSGTAYGYTFGSGTRLTVV.

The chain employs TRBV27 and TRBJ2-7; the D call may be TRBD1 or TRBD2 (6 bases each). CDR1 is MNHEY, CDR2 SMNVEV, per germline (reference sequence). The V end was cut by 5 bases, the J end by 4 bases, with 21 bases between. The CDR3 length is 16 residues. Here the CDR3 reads CASSPSGAASFYEQYF. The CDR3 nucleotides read TGTGCCAGCAGTCCCTCGGGGGCGGCAAGCTTTTACGAGCAGTACTTC.

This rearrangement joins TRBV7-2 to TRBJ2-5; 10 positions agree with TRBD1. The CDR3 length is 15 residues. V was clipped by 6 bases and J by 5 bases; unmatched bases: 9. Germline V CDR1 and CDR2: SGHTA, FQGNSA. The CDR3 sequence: CASRNRQGARETQYF. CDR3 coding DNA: TGTGCCAGCAGAAATAGACAGGGGGCGAGGGAGACCCAGTACTTC.

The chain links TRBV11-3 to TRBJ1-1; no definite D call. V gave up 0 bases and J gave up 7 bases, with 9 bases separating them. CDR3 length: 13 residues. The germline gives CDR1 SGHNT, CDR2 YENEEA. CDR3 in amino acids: CASSLDPVGEAFF. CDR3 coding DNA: TGTGCCAGCAGCTTAGATCCGGTAGGTGAAGCTTTCTTT. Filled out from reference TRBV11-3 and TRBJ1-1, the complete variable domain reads EAGVVQSPRYKIIEKKQPVAFWCNPISGHNTLYWYLQNLGQGPELLIRYENEEAVDDSQLPKDRFSAERLKGVDSTLKIQPAELGDSAVYLCASSLDPVGEAFFGQGTRLTVV.

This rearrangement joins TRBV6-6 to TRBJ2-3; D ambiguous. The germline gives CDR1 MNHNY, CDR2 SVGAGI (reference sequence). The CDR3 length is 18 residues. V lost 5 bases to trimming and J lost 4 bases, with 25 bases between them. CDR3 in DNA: TGTGCCAGCAGTCACCAAGTCGGACCCGCCCCCCGAGCAGATACGCAGTATTTT. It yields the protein CASSHQVGPAPRADTQYF.

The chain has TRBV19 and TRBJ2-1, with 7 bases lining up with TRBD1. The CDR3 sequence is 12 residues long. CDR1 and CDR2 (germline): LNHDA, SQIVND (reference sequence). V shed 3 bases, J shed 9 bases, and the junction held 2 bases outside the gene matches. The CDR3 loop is CASSIQGVEQFF. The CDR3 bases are TGTGCCAGTAGTATTCAGGGGGTTGAGCAGTTCTTC.

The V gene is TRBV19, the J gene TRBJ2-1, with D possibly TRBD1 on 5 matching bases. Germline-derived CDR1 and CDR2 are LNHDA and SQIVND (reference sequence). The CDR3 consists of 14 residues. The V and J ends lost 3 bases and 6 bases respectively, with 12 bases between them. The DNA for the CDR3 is TGTGCCAGTAGTATTGGGGCGGCTCCCAATGAGCAGTTCTTC. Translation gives CASSIGAAPNEQFF.

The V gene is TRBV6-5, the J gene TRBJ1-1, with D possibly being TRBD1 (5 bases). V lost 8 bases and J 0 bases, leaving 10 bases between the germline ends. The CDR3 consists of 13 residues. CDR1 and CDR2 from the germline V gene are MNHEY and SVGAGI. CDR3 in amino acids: CASCQTVNTEAFF. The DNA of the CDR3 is TGTGCCAGCTGCCAGACAGTGAACACTGAAGCTTTCTTT.

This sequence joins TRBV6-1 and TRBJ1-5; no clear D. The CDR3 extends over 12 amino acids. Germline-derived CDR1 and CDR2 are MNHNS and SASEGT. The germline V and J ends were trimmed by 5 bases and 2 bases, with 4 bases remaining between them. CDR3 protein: CASSLGNQPQHF. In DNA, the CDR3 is TGTGCCAGCAGTTTGGGCAATCAGCCCCAGCATTTT.

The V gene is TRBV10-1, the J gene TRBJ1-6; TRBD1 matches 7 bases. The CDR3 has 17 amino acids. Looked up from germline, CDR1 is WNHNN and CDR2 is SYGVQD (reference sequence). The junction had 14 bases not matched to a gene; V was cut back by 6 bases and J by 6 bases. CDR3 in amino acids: CASSCQGVRQGNSPLHF. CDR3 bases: TGCGCCAGCAGCTGCCAAGGGGTCCGACAGGGTAATTCACCCCTCCACTTT.

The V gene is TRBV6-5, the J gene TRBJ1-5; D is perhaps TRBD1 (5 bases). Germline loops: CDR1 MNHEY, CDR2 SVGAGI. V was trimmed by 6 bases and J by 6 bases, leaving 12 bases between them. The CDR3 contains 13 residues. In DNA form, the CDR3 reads TGTGCCAGCAGCCCAGACAGTAGTCAGCCCCAGCATTTT. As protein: CASSPDSSQPQHF.

The CDR3 sequence: CASSQGASGGYQETQYF. In nucleotides, the CDR3 is TGTGCCAGCAGCCAAGGGGCAAGCGGGGGGTACCAAGAGACCCAGTACTTC. V and J are TRBV14 and TRBJ2-5, with 9 nucleotides matching TRBD2. The CDR3 contains 17 residues. Germline assignment: CDR1 SGHDN and CDR2 FVKESK. V was clipped by 1 base and J by 0 bases; unmatched bases: 6. The complete variable domain, with remaining parts taken from reference TRBV14 and TRBJ2-5, reads EAGVTQFPSHSVIEKGQTVTLRCDPISGHDNLYWYRRVMGKEIKFLLHFVKESKQDESGMPNNRFLAERTGGTYSTLKVQPAELEDSGVYFCASSQGASGGYQETQYFGPGTRLLVL.

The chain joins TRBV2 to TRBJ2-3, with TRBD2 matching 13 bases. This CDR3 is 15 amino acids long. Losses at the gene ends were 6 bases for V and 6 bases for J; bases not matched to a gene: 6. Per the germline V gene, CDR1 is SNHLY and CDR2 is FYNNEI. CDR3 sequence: CASSRLAGGLDTQYF. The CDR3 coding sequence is TGTGCCAGCAGCCGACTAGCGGGGGGCCTGGATACGCAGTATTTT. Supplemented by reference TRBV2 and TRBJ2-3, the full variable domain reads EPEVTQTPSHQVTQMGQEVILRCVPISNHLYFYWYRQILGQKVEFLVSFYNNEISEKSEIFDDQFSVERPDGSNFTLKIRSTKLEDSAMYFCASSRLAGGLDTQYFGPGTRLTVL.

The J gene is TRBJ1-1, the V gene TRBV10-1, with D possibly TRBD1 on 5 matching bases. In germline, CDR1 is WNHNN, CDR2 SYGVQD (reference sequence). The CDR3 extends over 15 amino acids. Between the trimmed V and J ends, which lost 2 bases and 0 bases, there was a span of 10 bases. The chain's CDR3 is CASSEGTDVNTEAFF. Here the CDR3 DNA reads TGCGCCAGCAGTGAGGGGACGGATGTGAACACTGAAGCTTTCTTT.

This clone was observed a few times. The CDR3 region is CASSGGTGGRFGELFF. The CDR3 bases are TGTGCCAGCAGCGGAGGCACAGGGGGGAGATTTGGGGAACTGTTTTTT. The chain has TRBV5-5 and TRBJ1-4, with 8 bases matching TRBD1. The CDR3 totals 16 residues. Germline-derived CDR1 and CDR2 are SGHKS and YYEKEE (reference sequence). V was clipped by 4 bases and J by 12 bases; unmatched bases: 17.

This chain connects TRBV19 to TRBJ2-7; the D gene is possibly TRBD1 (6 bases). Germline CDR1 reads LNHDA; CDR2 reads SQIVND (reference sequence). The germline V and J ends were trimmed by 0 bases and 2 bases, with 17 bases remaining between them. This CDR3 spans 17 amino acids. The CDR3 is CASSIDPAQGVPYEQYF. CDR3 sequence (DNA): TGTGCCAGTAGTATAGATCCCGCACAGGGAGTCCCCTACGAGCAGTACTTC.

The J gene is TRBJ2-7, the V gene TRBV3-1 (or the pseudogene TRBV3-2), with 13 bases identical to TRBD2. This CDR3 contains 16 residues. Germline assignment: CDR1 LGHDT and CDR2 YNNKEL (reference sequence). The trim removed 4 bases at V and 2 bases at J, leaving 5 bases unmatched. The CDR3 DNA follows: TGTGCCAGCAGCCCGGGACTAGCGGGGAGCCCCTACGAGCAGTACTTC. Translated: CASSPGLAGSPYEQYF.

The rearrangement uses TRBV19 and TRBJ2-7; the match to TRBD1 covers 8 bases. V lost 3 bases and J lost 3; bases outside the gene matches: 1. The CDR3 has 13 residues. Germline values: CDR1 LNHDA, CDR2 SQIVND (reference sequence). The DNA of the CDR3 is TGTGCCAGTAGTATGGGACAGGACTACGAGCAGTACTTC. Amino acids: CASSMGQDYEQYF.

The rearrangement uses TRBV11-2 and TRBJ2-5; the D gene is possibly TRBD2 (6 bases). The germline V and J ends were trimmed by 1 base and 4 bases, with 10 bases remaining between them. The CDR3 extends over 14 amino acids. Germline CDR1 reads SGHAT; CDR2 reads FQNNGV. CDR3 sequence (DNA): TGTGCCAGCAGCTTAGTGGTCGGGGGAGAGACCCAGTACTTC. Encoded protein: CASSLVVGGETQYF. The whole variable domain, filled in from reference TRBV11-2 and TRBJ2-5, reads EAGVAQSPRYKIIEKRQSVAFWCNPISGHATLYWYQQILGQGPKLLIQFQNNGVVDDSQLPKDRFSAERLKGVDSTLKIQPAKLEDSAVYLCASSLVVGGETQYFGPGTRLLVL.

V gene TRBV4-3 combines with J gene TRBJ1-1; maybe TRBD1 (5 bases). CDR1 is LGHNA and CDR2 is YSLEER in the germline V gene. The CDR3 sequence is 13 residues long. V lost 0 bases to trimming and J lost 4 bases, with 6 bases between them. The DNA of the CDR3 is TGCGCCAGCAGCCAAGATGGGGGCACTGAAGCTTTCTTT. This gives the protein CASSQDGGTEAFF.

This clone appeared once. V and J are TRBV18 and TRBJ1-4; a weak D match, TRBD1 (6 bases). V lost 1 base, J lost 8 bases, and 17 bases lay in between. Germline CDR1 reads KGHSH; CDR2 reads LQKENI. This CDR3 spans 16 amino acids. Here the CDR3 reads CASSPRGARSSEKLFF. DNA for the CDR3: TGTGCCAGCTCACCACGGGGGGCGCGCTCATCAGAAAAACTGTTTTTT.

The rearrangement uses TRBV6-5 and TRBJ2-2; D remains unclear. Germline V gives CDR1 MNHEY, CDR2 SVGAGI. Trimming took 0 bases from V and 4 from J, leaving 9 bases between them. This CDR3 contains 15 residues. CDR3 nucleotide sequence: TGTGCCAGCAGTTACTCCTATGAGTTCACCGGGGAGCTGTTTTTT. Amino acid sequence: CASSYSYEFTGELFF.